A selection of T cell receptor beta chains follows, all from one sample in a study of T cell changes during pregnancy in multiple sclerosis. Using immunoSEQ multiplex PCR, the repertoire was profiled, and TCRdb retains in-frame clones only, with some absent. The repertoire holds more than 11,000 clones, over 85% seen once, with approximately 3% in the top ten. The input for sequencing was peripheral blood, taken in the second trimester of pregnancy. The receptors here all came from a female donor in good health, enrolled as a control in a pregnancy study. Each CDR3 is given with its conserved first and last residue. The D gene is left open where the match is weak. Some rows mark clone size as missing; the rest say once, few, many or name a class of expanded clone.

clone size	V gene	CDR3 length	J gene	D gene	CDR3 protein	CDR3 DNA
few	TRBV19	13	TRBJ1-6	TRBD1	CASGDRPNSPLHF	TGTGCCAGTGGGGACAGACCTAATTCACCCCTCCACTTT
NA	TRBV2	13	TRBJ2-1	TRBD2	CASLPGLAGEQFF	TGTGCCAGCCTTCCGGGACTAGCGGGTGAGCAGTTCTTC
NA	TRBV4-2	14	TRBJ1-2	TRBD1	CASSPDRGSYGYTF	TGTGCCAGCAGCCCCGACAGGGGCTCTTATGGCTACACCTTC
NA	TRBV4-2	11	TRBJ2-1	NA	CASSQGDEQFF	TGTGCCAGCAGCCAAGGAGATGAGCAGTTCTTC
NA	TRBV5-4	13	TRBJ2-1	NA	CASSPAGYNEQFF	TGTGCCAGCAGCCCAGCAGGGTACAATGAGCAGTTCTTC
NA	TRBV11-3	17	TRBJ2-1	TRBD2	CASRPFGGGRSYNEQFF	TGTGCCAGCAGACCCTTCGGCGGGGGGAGATCCTACAATGAGCAGTTCTTC
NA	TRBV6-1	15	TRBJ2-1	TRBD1	CASSVGQGRNNEQFF	TGTGCCAGCAGTGTCGGACAGGGGAGGAACAATGAGCAGTTCTTC
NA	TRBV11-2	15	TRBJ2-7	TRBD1	CASRVPGQKHYEQYF	TGTGCCAGCAGGGTACCGGGACAGAAACACTACGAGCAGTACTTC
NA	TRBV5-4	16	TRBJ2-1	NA	CASSPRTALGDNEQFF	TGTGCCAGCAGCCCGAGGACAGCTTTAGGAGACAATGAGCAGTTCTTC
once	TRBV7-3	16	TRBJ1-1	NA	CASSLRRVVQNTEAFF	TGTGCCAGCAGCTTAAGACGGGTGGTCCAGAACACTGAAGCTTTCTTT
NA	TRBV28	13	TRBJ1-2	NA	CASSFRQGGGYTF	TGTGCCAGCAGTTTCCGGCAAGGGGGTGGCTACACCTTC
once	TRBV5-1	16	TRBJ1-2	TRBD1	CASSHSIGTDIYGYTF	TGCGCCAGCAGCCACAGCATCGGGACAGATATCTATGGCTACACCTTC
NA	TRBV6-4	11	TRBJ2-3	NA	CASREADTQYF	TGTGCCAGCAGGGAGGCAGATACGCAGTATTTT
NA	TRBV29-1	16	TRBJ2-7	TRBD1	CSASPGQGSPLSEQYF	TGCAGCGCTTCACCGGGACAGGGGTCCCCCCTATCCGAGCAGTACTTC
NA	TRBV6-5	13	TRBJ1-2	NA	CASSYNSGDGYTF	TGTGCCAGCAGTTACAACTCAGGGGATGGCTACACCTTC
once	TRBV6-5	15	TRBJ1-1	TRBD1	CASRGKTGGWLGAFF	TGTGCCAGCAGGGGCAAAACAGGGGGCTGGTTGGGGGCTTTCTTT
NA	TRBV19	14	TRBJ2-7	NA	CASSIAPFRGEQYF	TGTGCCAGTAGTATAGCCCCTTTTCGGGGCGAGCAGTACTTC
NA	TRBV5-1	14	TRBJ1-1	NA	CASSSDGGNTEAFF	TGCGCCAGCAGCTCGGACGGAGGGAACACTGAAGCTTTCTTT
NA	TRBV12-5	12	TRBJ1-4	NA	CASGLDEEKLFF	TGTGCTAGTGGTTTGGACGAGGAAAAACTGTTTTTT
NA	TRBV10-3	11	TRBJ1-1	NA	CATIENTEAFF	TGTGCCACAATAGAGAACACTGAAGCTTTCTTT
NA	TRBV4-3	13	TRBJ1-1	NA	CASSQDGAAKAFF	TGCGCCAGCAGCCAAGATGGGGCGGCAAAGGCTTTCTTT
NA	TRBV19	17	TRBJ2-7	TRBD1	CASSVLLGQGLTYEQYF	TGTGCCAGTAGTGTGTTACTGGGACAGGGCCTTACTTACGAGCAGTACTTC
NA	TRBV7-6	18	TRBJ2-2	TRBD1	CASSLRGQGQGKAGELFF	TGTGCCAGCAGCTTAAGGGGGCAAGGACAGGGAAAGGCCGGGGAGCTGTTTTTT
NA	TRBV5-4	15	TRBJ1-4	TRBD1	CASSSHRGRNEKLFF	TGTGCCAGCAGCTCCCACAGGGGGCGGAATGAAAAACTGTTTTTT
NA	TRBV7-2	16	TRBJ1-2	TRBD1	CASSTRQGGYSYGYTF	TGTGCCAGCAGCACTCGACAGGGAGGCTATAGCTATGGCTACACCTTC
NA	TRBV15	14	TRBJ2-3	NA	CATSRRYSTDTQYF	TGTGCCACCAGCAGGAGATACAGCACAGATACGCAGTATTTT
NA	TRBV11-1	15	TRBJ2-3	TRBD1	CASTQGAHSTDTQYF	TGTGCCAGTACCCAGGGGGCGCATAGCACAGATACGCAGTATTTT
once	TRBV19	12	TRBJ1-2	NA	CASSIGENGYTF	TGTGCCAGTAGTATCGGGGAGAATGGCTACACCTTC
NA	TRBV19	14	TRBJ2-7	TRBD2	CASSTSGSGYEQYF	TGTGCCAGTAGTACTAGCGGGAGTGGCTACGAGCAGTACTTC
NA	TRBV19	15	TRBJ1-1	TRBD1	CASRARDRGSTEAFF	TGTGCCAGTAGAGCCCGGGACAGGGGGTCCACTGAAGCTTTCTTT
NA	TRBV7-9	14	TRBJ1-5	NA	CASSLVGGDQPQHF	TGTGCCAGCAGCTTAGTAGGCGGAGATCAGCCCCAGCATTTT
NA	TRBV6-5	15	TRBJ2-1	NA	CASSSDSDSYNEQFF	TGTGCCAGCAGCTCAGACTCGGACTCCTACAATGAGCAGTTCTTC
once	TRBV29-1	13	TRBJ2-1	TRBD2	CSVESGRAEEQFF	TGCAGCGTTGAGAGCGGGAGGGCCGAAGAGCAGTTCTTC
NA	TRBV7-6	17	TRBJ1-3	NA	CASSPHLRGGSGNTIYF	TGTGCCAGCAGCCCCCACCTCCGAGGGGGCTCTGGAAACACCATATATTTT
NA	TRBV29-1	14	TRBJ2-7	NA	CSVRGTRSSYEQYF	TGCAGCGTCCGAGGGACAAGGAGCTCCTACGAGCAGTACTTC
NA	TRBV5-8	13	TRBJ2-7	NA	CASSSSDSYEQYF	TGTGCCAGCAGCTCAAGCGACTCCTACGAGCAGTACTTC
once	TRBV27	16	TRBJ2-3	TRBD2	CASSLSPGGSTDTQYF	TGTGCCAGCAGTTTATCACCGGGAGGGAGCACAGATACGCAGTATTTT
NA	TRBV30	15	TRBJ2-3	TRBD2	CAWSVQAGGPDTQYF	TGTGCCTGGAGTGTACAAGCGGGGGGCCCAGATACGCAGTATTTT
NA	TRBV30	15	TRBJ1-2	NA	CAWGRDGTRNYGYTF	TGTGCCTGGGGAAGAGACGGGACACGCAACTATGGCTACACCTTC
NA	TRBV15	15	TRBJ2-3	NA	CATLGGSLFTDTQYF	TGTGCCACCCTGGGAGGCTCCTTATTCACAGATACGCAGTATTTT
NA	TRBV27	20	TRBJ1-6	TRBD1	CARRTLQGQGKIKGNSPLHF	TGTGCCAGACGAACGCTACAGGGACAGGGTAAGATAAAGGGTAATTCACCCCTCCACTTT
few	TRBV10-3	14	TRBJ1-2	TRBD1	CAISESETGGGYTF	TGTGCCATCAGTGAATCGGAGACAGGGGGTGGCTACACCTTC
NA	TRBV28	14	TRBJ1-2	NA	CASSPPAGPYGYTF	TGTGCCAGCAGCCCCCCCGCAGGGCCCTATGGCTACACCTTC
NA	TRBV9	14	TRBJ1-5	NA	CASSVAPGNQPQHF	TGTGCCAGCAGCGTAGCTCCGGGGAACCAGCCCCAGCATTTT
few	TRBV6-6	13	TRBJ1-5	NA	CASSLGQGSTQHF	TGTGCCAGCAGTTTGGGGCAGGGGAGTACCCAGCATTTT
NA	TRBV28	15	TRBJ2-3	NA	CASSFGGVRADTQYF	TGTGCCAGCAGTTTCGGGGGAGTAAGGGCAGATACGCAGTATTTT
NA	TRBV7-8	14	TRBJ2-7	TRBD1	CASSLGQVSYEQYF	TGTGCCAGCAGCCTAGGACAGGTCTCCTACGAGCAGTACTTC
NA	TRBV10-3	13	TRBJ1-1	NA	CAIRDSLNTEAFF	TGTGCCATCAGGGACAGCCTGAACACTGAAGCTTTCTTT
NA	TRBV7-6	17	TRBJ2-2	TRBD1	CASSLVPGQGNTGELFF	TGTGCCAGCAGCTTAGTCCCGGGACAGGGTAACACCGGGGAGCTGTTTTTT
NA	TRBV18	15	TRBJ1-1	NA	CASSPPRTANTEAFF	TGTGCCAGCTCACCACCCAGGACAGCGAACACTGAAGCTTTCTTT
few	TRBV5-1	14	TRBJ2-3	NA	CASSSRTSTDTQYF	TGCGCCAGCAGCTCCCGGACTAGCACAGATACGCAGTATTTT
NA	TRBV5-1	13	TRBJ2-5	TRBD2	CASSLWGGETQYF	TGCGCCAGCAGCTTGTGGGGGGGAGAGACCCAGTACTTC
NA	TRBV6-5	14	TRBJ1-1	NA	CASSYGDRNTEAFF	TGTGCCAGCAGTTACGGCGACAGGAACACTGAAGCTTTCTTT